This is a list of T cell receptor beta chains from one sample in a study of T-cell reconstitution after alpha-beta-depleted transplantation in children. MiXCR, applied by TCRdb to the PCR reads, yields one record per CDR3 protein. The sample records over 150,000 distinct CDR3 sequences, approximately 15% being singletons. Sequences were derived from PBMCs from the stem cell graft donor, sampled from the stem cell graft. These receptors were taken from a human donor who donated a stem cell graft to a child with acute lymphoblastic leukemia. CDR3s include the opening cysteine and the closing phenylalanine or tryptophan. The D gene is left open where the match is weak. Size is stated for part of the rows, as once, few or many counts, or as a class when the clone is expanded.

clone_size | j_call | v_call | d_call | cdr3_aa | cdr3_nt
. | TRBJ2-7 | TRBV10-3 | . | CAISRQVGSYEQYF | TGTGCCATCAGCCGACAGGTCGGATCCTACGAGCAGTACTTC
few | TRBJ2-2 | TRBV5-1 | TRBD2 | CASSPLSGSSGELFF | TGCGCCAGCAGCCCACTAAGCGGGAGTTCCGGGGAGCTGTTTTTT
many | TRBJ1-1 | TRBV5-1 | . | CASSGTGTHTEAFF | TGCGCCAGCAGCGGAACCGGGACACACACTGAAGCTTTCTTT
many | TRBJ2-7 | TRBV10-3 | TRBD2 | CATLAGYEQYF | TGTGCCACCCTAGCGGGGTACGAGCAGTACTTC
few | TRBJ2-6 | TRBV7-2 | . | CASSSRPSGANVLTF | TGTGCCAGCAGCTCCCGGCCCTCTGGGGCCAACGTCCTGACTTTC
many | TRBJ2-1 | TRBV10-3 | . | CAIRTDYNEQFF | TGTGCCATCAGAACAGATTACAATGAGCAGTTCTTC
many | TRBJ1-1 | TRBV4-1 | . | CASSQLPGNTEAFF | TGCGCCAGCAGCCAACTCCCCGGGAACACTGAAGCTTTCTTT
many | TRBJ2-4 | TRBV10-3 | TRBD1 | CAISESTGGENIQYF | TGTGCCATCAGTGAGTCGACAGGGGGGGAAAACATTCAGTACTTC
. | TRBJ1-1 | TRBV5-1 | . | CASSLVSVNTEAFF | TGCGCCAGCAGCTTGGTTTCAGTGAACACTGAAGCTTTCTTT
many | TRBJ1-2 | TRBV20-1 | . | CSAEDDGYTF | TGCAGTGCAGAGGACGATGGCTACACCTTC
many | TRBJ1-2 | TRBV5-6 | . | CASSLWEGVYGYTF | TGTGCCAGCAGCTTGTGGGAGGGAGTCTATGGCTACACCTTC
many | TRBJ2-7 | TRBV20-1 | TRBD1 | CSAAGTGVYEQYF | TGCAGTGCAGCCGGGACAGGGGTCTACGAGCAGTACTTC
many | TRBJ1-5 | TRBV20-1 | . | CSARGDTNQPQHF | TGCAGTGCAAGAGGGGACACCAATCAGCCCCAGCATTTT
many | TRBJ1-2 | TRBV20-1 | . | CSAAHSQAGGYTF | TGCAGTGCCGCACACAGCCAGGCGGGCGGCTACACCTTC
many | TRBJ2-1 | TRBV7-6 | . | CASSLGAANNEQFF | TGTGCCAGCAGCTTGGGAGCGGCGAACAATGAGCAGTTCTTC
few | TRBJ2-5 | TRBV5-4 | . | CASSLDETKETQYF | TGTGCCAGCAGCTTGGATGAGACTAAAGAGACCCAGTACTTC
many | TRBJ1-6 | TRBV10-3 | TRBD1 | CATSPGQGSNSPLHF | TGTGCCACCTCCCCCGGACAGGGATCCAATTCACCCCTCCACTTT
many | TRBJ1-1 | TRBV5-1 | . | CASSSTQNTEAFF | TGCGCCAGCAGTTCGACACAGAACACTGAAGCTTTCTTT
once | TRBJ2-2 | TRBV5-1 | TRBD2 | CASNLDPRLAHTGELFF | TGCGCCAGCAACTTGGATCCGCGACTAGCGCATACCGGGGAGCTGTTTTTT
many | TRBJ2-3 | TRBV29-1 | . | CRVGPGGIAEGTQYF | TGCAGGGTTGGCCCCGGCGGCATCGCCGAGGGTACGCAGTATTTT
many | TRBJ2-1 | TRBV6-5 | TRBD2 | CASSSSDGGAGVGHNEQFF | TGTGCCAGCAGTTCCTCGGACGGAGGAGCGGGAGTGGGGCACAATGAGCAGTTCTTC
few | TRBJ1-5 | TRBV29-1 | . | CSVEDGKMGNQPQHF | TGCAGCGTTGAAGACGGGAAAATGGGGAATCAGCCCCAGCATTTT
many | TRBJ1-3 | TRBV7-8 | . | CASLGVSGNTIYF | TGTGCCAGCCTCGGAGTTTCTGGAAACACCATATATTTT
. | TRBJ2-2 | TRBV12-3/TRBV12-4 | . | CASSFSGWTGELFF | TGTGCCAGCAGTTTTAGTGGGTGGACCGGGGAGCTGTTTTTT
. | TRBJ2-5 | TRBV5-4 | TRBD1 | CASSRGTGPQGTQYF | TGTGCCAGCAGCCGCGGGACAGGGCCCCAAGGGACCCAGTACTTC
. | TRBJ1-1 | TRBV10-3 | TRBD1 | CAISDSVRGRGRTEAFF | TGTGCCATCAGTGACTCGGTGCGGGGCAGGGGGAGGACTGAAGCTTTCTTT
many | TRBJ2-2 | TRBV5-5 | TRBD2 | CASRSGIGSGELFF | TGTGCCAGCAGGAGCGGGATCGGATCCGGGGAGCTGTTTTTT
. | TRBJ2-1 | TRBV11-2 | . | CASSLGGTARWSYNEQFF | TGTGCCAGCAGCTTAGGTGGGACCGCAAGGTGGAGCTACAATGAGCAGTTCTTC
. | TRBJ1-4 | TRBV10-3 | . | CAISESASINEKLFF | TGTGCCATCAGTGAGTCGGCATCTATTAATGAAAAACTGTTTTTT
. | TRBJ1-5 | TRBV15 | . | CATSRDRRGLPIYSNQPQHF | TGTGCCACCAGCAGAGATAGGCGAGGGCTACCCATTTATAGCAATCAGCCCCAGCATTTT
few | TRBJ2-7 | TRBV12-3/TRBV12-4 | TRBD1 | CASSSATGTGGSEQYF | TGTGCCAGCAGTTCCGCTACCGGGACAGGGGGCTCCGAGCAGTACTTC
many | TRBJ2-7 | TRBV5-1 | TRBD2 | CASSLGGGSGSYEQYF | TGCGCCAGCAGCTTGGGCGGCGGGAGCGGTTCCTACGAGCAGTACTTC
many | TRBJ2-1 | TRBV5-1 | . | CASSLQVLSSYNEQFF | TGCGCCAGCAGCCTACAGGTACTAAGCTCCTACAATGAGCAGTTCTTC
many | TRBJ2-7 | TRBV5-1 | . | CASSRLSVSPSYEQYF | TGCGCCAGCAGTCGGTTATCCGTCTCCCCTTCCTACGAGCAGTACTTC
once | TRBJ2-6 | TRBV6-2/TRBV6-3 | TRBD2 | CASSPLGLATSFSGANVLTF | TGTGCCAGCAGTCCGTTGGGACTAGCAACTTCTTTCTCTGGGGCCAACGTCCTGACTTTC
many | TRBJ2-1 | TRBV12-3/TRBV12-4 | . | CASSLGYHEQFF | TGTGCCAGCAGTTTAGGCTATCATGAGCAGTTCTTC
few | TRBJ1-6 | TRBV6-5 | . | CASSYSGDNSPLHF | TGTGCCAGCAGTTACTCGGGAGATAATTCACCCCTCCACTTT
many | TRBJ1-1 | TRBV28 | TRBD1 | CASSSWWAGGTNTEAFF | TGTGCCAGCAGTTCCTGGTGGGCAGGGGGCACGAACACTGAAGCTTTCTTT
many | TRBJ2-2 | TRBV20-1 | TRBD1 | CSARLRQGDTGELFF | TGCAGTGCTAGACTTAGACAGGGGGACACCGGGGAGCTGTTTTTT
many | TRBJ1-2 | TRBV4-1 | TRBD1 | CASSRRTGSNYGYTF | TGCGCCAGCAGCCGTAGGACAGGATCTAACTATGGCTACACCTTC
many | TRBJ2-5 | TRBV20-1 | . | CSASGRVAGLGETQYF | TGCAGTGCTAGCGGACGGGTGGCAGGGCTCGGGGAGACCCAGTACTTC
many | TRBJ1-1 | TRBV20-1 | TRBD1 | CSARPSVLSVQGSKDTEAFF | TGCAGTGCTAGACCCAGTGTTCTTTCGGTACAGGGGAGTAAGGACACTGAAGCTTTCTTT
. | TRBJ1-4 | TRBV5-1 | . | CASSLHDATNEKLFF | TGCGCCAGCAGCCTGCACGACGCAACTAATGAAAAACTGTTTTTT
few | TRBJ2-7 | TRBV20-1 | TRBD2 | CSARPELAGGVEQYF | TGCAGTGCCAGACCCGAGCTAGCGGGAGGGGTCGAGCAGTACTTC
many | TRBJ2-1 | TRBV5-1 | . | CASSSIATGSNEQFF | TGCGCCAGCAGCTCGATAGCGACAGGTTCCAATGAGCAGTTCTTC
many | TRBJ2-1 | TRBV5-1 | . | CASSLESGSEEQFF | TGCGCCAGCAGCTTGGAATCGGGATCGGAGGAGCAGTTCTTC
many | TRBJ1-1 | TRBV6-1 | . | CASSQTKPGTEAFF | TGTGCCAGCAGCCAGACCAAACCGGGCACTGAAGCTTTCTTT
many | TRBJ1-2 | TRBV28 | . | CASRYRSSSYGYTF | TGTGCCAGCAGGTACAGAAGCTCCTCCTATGGCTACACCTTC
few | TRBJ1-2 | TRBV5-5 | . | CASSELSRGFYGYTF | TGTGCCAGCAGCGAGCTTAGTCGGGGATTCTATGGCTACACCTTC